This passage covers 12 T cell receptor beta chains from one sample sequenced in a study of T cells in women clearing cervical HPV infection. Produced via immunoSEQ multiplex PCR; TCRdb's table is partial and in-frame only. The listing contains some 20,000 clones. Sequenced input: blood buffy coat. The source of these receptors is a woman aged 18-70 years with a cervical HPV16 infection that either progressed to CIN3+ or cleared (not recorded which).

As regards this clone: The read ends 3 residues shy of where the CDR3 ends; the end is completed using the germline J gene. This rearrangement joins TRBV19 to TRBJ2-1, with 7 bases matching TRBD1. V gave up 7 bases and J gave up 5 bases; unmatched junction bases: 8. This CDR3 contains 14 residues. Looked up from germline, CDR1 is LNHDA and CDR2 is SQIVND (reference sequence). The sequenced CDR3 bases are TGTGCCAGTAAACGATTTGGGACAGACAATGAG. Residues: CASKRFGTDNE. The full CDR3 protein reads CASKRFGTDNEQFF. The full variable domain, with the rest looked up from reference TRBV19 and TRBJ2-1, is DGGITQSPKYLFRKEGQNVTLSCEQNLNHDAMYWYRQDPGQGLRLIYYSQIVNDFQKGDIAEGYSVSREKKESFPLTVTSAQKNPTAFYLCASKRFGTDNEQFFGPGTRLTVL.

For this clone: The read falls 3 residues short of the CDR3 end, and the missing part is taken from the germline J gene. The chain has TRBV20-1 and TRBJ1-5; D is perhaps TRBD1 (6 bases). The germline CDR1 and CDR2 sequences are DFQATT and SNEGSKA (reference sequence). The CDR3 covers 12 residues. V was trimmed by 7 bases and J by 6 bases, leaving 13 bases between them. This chain's CDR3 is CSVGGAGQPQHF. The covered CDR3 bases are TGCAGTGTGGGGGGGGCTGGTCAGCCC.

Points on this clone: The sequenced fragment ends 3 residues before the CDR3 boundary, so the rest is inferred from the germline J gene. The chain carries TRBV20-1 and TRBJ1-2; 8 bases line up with TRBD1. The CDR3 consists of 13 residues. Looked up from germline, CDR1 is DFQATT and CDR2 is SNEGSKA (reference sequence). CDR3 loop: CSARAQGDWGYTF. Incomplete CDR3 DNA: TGCAGTGCTAGAGCACAGGGGGACTGGGGC.

Worth noting for this clone: The read falls 3 residues short of the CDR3 end, and the missing part is taken from the germline J gene. Different DNA sequences within this sample yield the same CDR3. This chain connects TRBV10-3 to TRBJ1-6; 7 bases map to TRBD1. The CDR3 length is 15 residues. The germline V gene encodes CDR1 ENHRY and CDR2 SYGVKD. Trimming cost V 7 bases and J 5 bases; bases outside gene matches: 8. Partial CDR3 DNA: TGTGCCATCAAGGAACGGGACAGAGATAATTCACCC. Translated: CAIKERDRDNSP. The whole CDR3 protein is CAIKERDRDNSPLHF.

As regards this clone: The read stops 3 residues short of the end of the CDR3; the missing end is completed from the germline J gene. The chain couples TRBV6-2 or TRBV6-3 to TRBJ2-5; 14 nucleotides line up with TRBD2. Trimming took 5 bases from V and 1 from J; bases not matched to a gene: 3. This CDR3 comprises 16 residues. Germline lookup yields CDR1 MNHEY and CDR2 SVGEGT. CDR3 DNA (partial): TGTGCCAGCAGTCCCGGACTAGCGGGGGGCCAAGAGACC. Translating gives CASSPGLAGGQET. Given in full, the CDR3 is CASSPGLAGGQETQYF.

To note about this clone: The read ends 3 residues early relative to the CDR3; the germline J gene fills the gap. This rearrangement joins TRBV18 to TRBJ2-2; 7 nucleotides align to TRBD1. Germline V gene data show CDR1 as KGHSH and CDR2 as LQKENI. The CDR3 totals 18 residues. The part of the CDR3 DNA that was read is TGTGCCAGCTCCCCTCGGACAGGTTCCGGCCTCTCTAATGAAAAG. Its protein is CASSPRTGSGLSNEK. The full CDR3 protein is CASSPRTGSGLSNEKLFF.

This clone is deemed medium-sized (0.01 to 0.1%) by its frequency. Read data end 3 residues before the CDR3 end; the end is taken from the germline J gene. The V call is TRBV7-2, the J call TRBJ2-7; the D is unclear. This CDR3 region has 14 residues. The germline CDR1 and CDR2 sequences are SGHTA and FQGNSA. V lost 5 bases, J lost 2 bases, and 13 bases lay in between. Partial CDR3 DNA: TGTGCCAGCAGCCCCCTTCAGAAAACCTACGAG. Translating gives CASSPLQKTYE. The full-length CDR3 reads as CASSPLQKTYEQYF.

The chain's CDR3 is CASSVRRSPNEKLFF. The part of the CDR3 DNA that was read is TGCGCCAGCAGCGTTCGCAGGTCTCCTAATGAAAAG. The chain links TRBV4-1 to TRBJ2-2; D ambiguous. The sequence runs out 3 residues before the end of the CDR3; the remainder is reconstructed from the germline J gene. Germline V CDR1 and CDR2: MGHRA, YSYEKL. The CDR3 runs 15 residues.

Of note for this clone: The sequenced fragment ends 3 residues before the CDR3 boundary, so the rest is inferred from the germline J gene. V usage is TRBV7-9 and J usage is TRBJ1-2; TRBD1 might be the D (6 bases). CDR3 length equals 14 residues. The germline V gene has CDR1 SEHNR and CDR2 FQNEAQ (reference sequence). The CDR3 reads CATGTSGGLNIYTF. The sequenced CDR3 bases are TGTGCCACCGGGACTAGCGGGGGGCTAAACATC. The whole variable domain, filled in from reference TRBV7-9 and TRBJ1-2, reads DTGVSQNPRHKITKRGQNVTFRCDPISEHNRLYWYRQTLGQGPEFLTYFQNEAQLEKSRLLSDRFSAERPKGSFSTLEIQRTEQGDSAMYLCATGTSGGLNIYTFGSGTRLTVV.

On this clone itself: The read ends 3 residues shy of where the CDR3 ends; the end is completed using the germline J gene. The rearrangement links TRBV5-1 to TRBJ1-2, with unresolved D. Germline loops: CDR1 SGHRS, CDR2 YFSETQ. The CDR3 has 15 amino acids. The CDR3 bases that were read are TGCGCCAGCAGCGCGGGAATGGGCCCCGGAGAGACC. Residues: CASSAGMGPGET. Given in full, the CDR3 is CASSAGMGPGETYTF.

With respect to this clone: Sequencing ends 3 residues short of the CDR3 end; the germline J gene provides the rest. J is TRBJ2-5 and V is TRBV7-6; possible D gene TRBD2, 7 bases. The CDR3 runs to 14 residues. V lost 5 bases, J lost 5 bases, and 15 bases lay in between. CDR1 is SGHVS, CDR2 FNYEAQ, per germline. CDR3 DNA (partial): TGTGCCAGCAGCGTCGCGGGGGCGGAGGAGACC. Residues: CASSVAGAEET. The entire CDR3 reads CASSVAGAEETQYF.

Comments on this clone: The CDR3 goes on 3 residues after the read ends, and that part is filled in from the germline J gene. This chain links TRBV5-6 with TRBJ2-3, with TRBD1 as a possible D gene (5 bases). The germline V gene encodes CDR1 SGHDT and CDR2 YYEEEE. The CDR3 length is 13 residues. Incomplete CDR3 DNA: TGTGCCAGCAGCTTGCAGGGATTAGAGACG. It specifies CASSLQGLET. The CDR3 in full is CASSLQGLETQYF.